This is a list of T cell receptor beta chains from one sample in a study of blood T cell repertoires in COVID-19. Method: immunoSEQ multiplex PCR; TCRdb's copy keeps in-frame clones and lacks some. The profile shows around 50,000 clones, 80% to 85% of them singletons. The source material was peripheral blood. The source of these receptors is a man between 65 and 79 years old with acute or convalescent COVID-19. Each CDR3 is given with its conserved first and last residue. The order of the fields is clone size, J gene, D gene, V gene, CDR3 protein, CDR3 DNA. The D gene is left open where the match is weak. Clone size is not always given. Where it is, it says once, few, many or a class for expanded clones.

- | TRBJ2-1 | TRBD2 | TRBV3-1/TRBV3-2 | CASSQGLAGQYYNEQFF | TGTGCCAGCAGCCAAGGTTTAGCGGGGCAATACTACAATGAGCAGTTCTTC
- | TRBJ2-7 | - | TRBV7-9 | CASSLAAREQYF | TGTGCCAGCAGCTTAGCAGCTCGCGAGCAGTACTTC
once | TRBJ2-4 | - | TRBV5-6 | CASSLGQGKNIQYF | TGTGCCAGCAGCTTGGGGCAGGGGAAAAACATTCAGTACTTC
- | TRBJ2-7 | TRBD1 | TRBV19 | CASSPRTGGAVYEQYF | TGTGCCAGTAGTCCACGGACAGGGGGCGCCGTCTACGAGCAGTACTTC
few | TRBJ2-2 | TRBD1 | TRBV5-1 | CASSSRDRGLTGELFF | TGCGCCAGCAGCTCCAGGGACAGGGGGCTCACCGGGGAGCTGTTTTTT
- | TRBJ2-7 | TRBD2 | TRBV6-5 | CASRTAGDHYEQYF | TGTGCCAGCAGGACAGCGGGAGACCACTACGAGCAGTACTTC
few | TRBJ2-2 | - | TRBV9 | CASSPRFAGIGTGELFF | TGTGCCAGCAGCCCTCGTTTTGCAGGGATCGGCACCGGGGAGCTGTTTTTT
- | TRBJ1-6 | - | TRBV27 | CASSLVIGSSNSPLHF | TGTGCCAGCAGTTTAGTCATCGGGTCCAGTAATTCACCCCTCCACTTT
- | TRBJ1-1 | - | TRBV6-6 | CASTRGRNTEAFF | TGTGCCTCCACACGTGGGAGGAACACTGAAGCTTTCTTT
- | TRBJ1-4 | - | TRBV6-5 | CALSGRPNEKLFF | TGTGCCCTCTCAGGGAGGCCTAATGAAAAACTGTTTTTT
- | TRBJ2-2 | TRBD2 | TRBV4-2 | CASSQGDSGNSHDTGELFF | TGTGCCAGCAGCCAAGGGGATAGCGGGAATAGCCATGATACCGGGGAGCTGTTTTTT
- | TRBJ1-1 | TRBD1 | TRBV9 | CASSPRQGLEAFF | TGTGCCAGCAGCCCCCGACAGGGTTTAGAGGCTTTCTTT
- | TRBJ2-3 | - | TRBV6-2/TRBV6-3 | CASSYSHWAGVSDTQYF | TGTGCCAGCAGTTACTCTCACTGGGCAGGGGTTTCAGATACGCAGTATTTT
- | TRBJ1-1 | TRBD1 | TRBV12-3/TRBV12-4 | CASTQGVRTEAFF | TGTGCCAGCACCCAGGGGGTTCGGACTGAAGCTTTCTTT
once | TRBJ2-7 | - | TRBV7-2 | CASSLAGQAPYEQYF | TGTGCCAGCAGCTTAGCAGGTCAGGCCCCCTACGAGCAGTACTTC
- | TRBJ1-3 | - | TRBV19 | CASSITGSMTGNTIYF | TGTGCCAGTAGTATAACAGGATCGATGACGGGAAACACCATATATTTT
- | TRBJ2-7 | TRBD1 | TRBV19 | CASSIRQGASYEQYF | TGTGCCAGTAGTATACGACAGGGCGCCTCCTACGAGCAGTACTTC
- | TRBJ1-3 | - | TRBV7-7 | CASSLDLRAGNTIYF | TGTGCCAGCAGCTTAGATCTCCGAGCAGGAAACACCATATATTTT
- | TRBJ2-7 | TRBD2 | TRBV10-3 | CAISQGLETYEQYF | TGTGCCATCAGTCAGGGACTAGAGACCTACGAGCAGTACTTC
few | TRBJ2-7 | TRBD1 | TRBV19 | CASSDHRGNEQYF | TGTGCCAGTAGTGATCACAGGGGAAACGAGCAGTACTTC
- | TRBJ2-3 | - | TRBV10-1 | CASSEDRTTDTQYF | TGCGCCAGCAGTGAGGACAGAACCACAGATACGCAGTATTTT
- | TRBJ1-1 | - | TRBV2 | CASSDMREGAFF | TGTGCCAGCAGTGACATGCGGGAGGGAGCTTTCTTT
once | TRBJ1-6 | TRBD1 | TRBV4-3 | CASSRLRPGQGPSPLHF | TGCGCCAGCAGCCGCCTCCGGCCGGGACAGGGTCCATCACCCCTCCACTTT
- | TRBJ1-6 | TRBD1 | TRBV30 | CAWNYRGQGSYNSPLHF | TGTGCCTGGAACTACAGGGGGCAGGGCTCCTATAATTCACCCCTCCACTTT
- | TRBJ1-2 | TRBD1 | TRBV19 | CASSVTGQEGDYGYTF | TGTGCCAGTAGTGTCACGGGACAGGAGGGGGACTATGGCTACACCTTC
- | TRBJ2-3 | - | TRBV18 | CASSPFRGSGTDTQYF | TGTGCCAGCTCACCATTCAGGGGATCAGGCACAGATACGCAGTATTTT
- | TRBJ2-1 | TRBD2 | TRBV19 | CASSFRGLALNEQFF | TGTGCCAGTAGTTTTCGAGGACTAGCCCTTAATGAGCAGTTCTTC
- | TRBJ2-7 | TRBD2 | TRBV28 | CASSLSAVGTSGTRLFYEQYF | TGTGCCAGCAGTTTATCTGCGGTGGGGACTAGCGGAACCCGTCTCTTTTACGAGCAGTACTTC
- | TRBJ2-7 | TRBD2 | TRBV4-2 | CASSQDGLAGGEQYF | TGTGCCAGCAGCCAAGATGGGCTAGCGGGCGGGGAGCAGTACTTC
- | TRBJ1-5 | - | TRBV7-2 | CASSYTGASNQPQHF | TGTGCCAGCAGTTATACAGGTGCTAGCAATCAGCCCCAGCATTTT
- | TRBJ2-7 | - | TRBV28 | CASSRVKPTGNYEQYF | TGTGCCAGCAGCCGAGTAAAGCCGACTGGAAACTACGAGCAGTACTTC
- | TRBJ2-3 | - | TRBV3-1/TRBV3-2 | CASSQDGRGSTDTQYF | TGTGCCAGCAGCCAAGATGGCAGGGGAAGCACAGATACGCAGTATTTT
- | TRBJ1-4 | TRBD1 | TRBV29-1 | CSVSITDRGKLFF | TGCAGCGTTTCCATCACCGACAGGGGAAAACTGTTTTTT
- | TRBJ1-1 | TRBD1 | TRBV5-1 | CASSGMTGATEAFF | TGCGCCAGCAGCGGAATGACAGGGGCCACTGAAGCTTTCTTT
- | TRBJ2-5 | TRBD1 | TRBV7-8 | CASSSGTGIETQYF | TGTGCCAGCAGCTCGGGGACAGGGATAGAGACCCAGTACTTC
few | TRBJ1-2 | TRBD1 | TRBV6-5 | CASSYGTAINYGYTF | TGTGCCAGCAGTTATGGGACAGCGATTAACTATGGCTACACCTTC
- | TRBJ1-2 | - | TRBV4-3 | CASSQDRGSNYGYTF | TGCGCCAGCAGCCAAGATCGGGGGTCTAACTATGGCTACACCTTC
- | TRBJ1-6 | - | TRBV12-3/TRBV12-4 | CASSTGNSPLHF | TGTGCCAGCAGTACGGGGAATTCACCCCTCCACTTT
- | TRBJ1-1 | TRBD1 | TRBV19 | CASSSRGRWNTEAFF | TGTGCCAGTAGTAGTAGGGGGCGATGGAACACTGAAGCTTTCTTT
- | TRBJ1-1 | - | TRBV2 | CASSGQGYLGNTEAFF | TGTGCCAGCAGTGGTCAGGGATATTTAGGGAACACTGAAGCTTTCTTT
- | TRBJ1-5 | TRBD1 | TRBV6-2/TRBV6-3 | CASSLTDRRYQPQHF | TGTGCCAGCAGCCTTACGGACAGGCGCTATCAGCCCCAGCATTTT
- | TRBJ1-4 | TRBD1 | TRBV4-2 | CASSQPDRAGWNEKLFF | TGTGCCAGCAGCCAACCGGACAGGGCCGGTTGGAATGAAAAACTGTTTTTT